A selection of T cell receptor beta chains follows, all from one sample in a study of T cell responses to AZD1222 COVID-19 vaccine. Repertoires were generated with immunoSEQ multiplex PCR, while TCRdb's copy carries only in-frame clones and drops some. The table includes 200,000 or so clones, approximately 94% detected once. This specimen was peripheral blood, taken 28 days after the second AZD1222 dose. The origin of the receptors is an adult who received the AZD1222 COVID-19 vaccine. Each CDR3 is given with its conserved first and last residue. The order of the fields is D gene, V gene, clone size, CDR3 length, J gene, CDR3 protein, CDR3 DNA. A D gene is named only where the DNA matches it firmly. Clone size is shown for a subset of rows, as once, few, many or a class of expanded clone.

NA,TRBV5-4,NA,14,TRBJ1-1,CASRLGAANTEAFF,TGTGCCAGCAGACTAGGGGCGGCTAACACTGAAGCTTTCTTT
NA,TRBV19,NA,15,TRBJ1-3,CASTSERVSGNTIYF,TGTGCCAGTACCTCGGAGAGGGTCTCTGGAAACACCATATATTTT
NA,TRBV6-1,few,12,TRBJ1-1,CASSDGLTEAFF,TGTGCCAGCAGTGACGGTCTCACTGAAGCTTTCTTT
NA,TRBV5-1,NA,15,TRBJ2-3,CASSLGNARTDTQYF,TGCGCCAGCAGCTTGGGGAACGCCCGTACAGATACGCAGTATTTT
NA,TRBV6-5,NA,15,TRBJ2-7,CASSNGAGTPYEQYF,TGTGCCAGCAGTAATGGGGCAGGCACCCCCTACGAGCAGTACTTC
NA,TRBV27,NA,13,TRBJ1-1,CASSLTRDTEAFF,TGTGCCAGCAGTTTAACCAGAGACACTGAAGCTTTCTTT
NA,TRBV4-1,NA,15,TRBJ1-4,CASSQVEGKSEKLFF,TGCGCCAGCAGCCAAGTCGAGGGGAAGAGTGAAAAACTGTTTTTT
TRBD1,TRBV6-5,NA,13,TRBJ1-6,CASSYGTDRPLHF,TGTGCCAGCAGTTACGGGACAGACAGGCCCCTCCACTTT
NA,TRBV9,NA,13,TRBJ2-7,CASSVLGSYEQYF,TGTGCCAGCAGCGTACTGGGATCCTACGAGCAGTACTTC
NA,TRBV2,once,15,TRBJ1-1,CASSAPKPNNAEAFF,TGTGCCAGCAGTGCCCCTAAACCGAACAACGCTGAAGCTTTCTTT
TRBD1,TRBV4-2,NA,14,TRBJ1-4,CASSQGQGPEKLFF,TGTGCCAGCAGCCAGGGACAGGGCCCTGAAAAACTGTTTTTT
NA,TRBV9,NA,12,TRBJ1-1,CASSDGGNAAFF,TGTGCCAGCAGCGATGGGGGGAACGCAGCTTTCTTT
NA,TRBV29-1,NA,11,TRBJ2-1,CSVGRDAEQFF,TGCAGCGTTGGGAGGGACGCTGAGCAGTTCTTC
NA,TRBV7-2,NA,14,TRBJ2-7,CASVASPGPYEQYF,TGTGCCAGCGTGGCATCTCCTGGGCCCTACGAGCAGTACTTC
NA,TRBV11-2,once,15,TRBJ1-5,CASSLQGEINQPQHF,TGTGCCAGCAGCCTTCAAGGGGAGATCAATCAGCCCCAGCATTTT
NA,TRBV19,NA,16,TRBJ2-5,CASSPAGDFLRETQYF,TGTGCCAGTAGCCCCGCAGGGGATTTTTTACGAGAGACCCAGTACTTC
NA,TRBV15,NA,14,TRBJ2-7,CATSSSGTHYEQYF,TGTGCCACCAGCAGCTCCGGGACCCACTACGAGCAGTACTTC
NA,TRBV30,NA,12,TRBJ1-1,CAWSTGSTEAFF,TGTGCCTGGAGTACGGGGAGCACTGAAGCTTTCTTT